This T cell receptor (beta chain) originates from a study of blood T cell repertoires in COVID-19. Study information: Italy, Spain and the United States were the sources of the convalescent and acute COVID-19 samples. The cDNA or gDNA used as material had been derived from T cells, B-cell-depleted T cells, or PBMCs.

The CDR3 totals 15 residues. The J segment lost 9 bases and the V segment lost 4 bases, leaving 9 bases of the junction unmatched. CDR1 is SEHNR, CDR2 FQNEAQ, per germline (reference sequence). Authors' analysis steps: Reference gene primer amplification yielded estimated nucleated cell counts. The method was immunoSEQ multiplex PCR; TCRdb's version includes in-frame clones alone and lacks a portion of them. That table is the source of V, J and clone size, and D and trimming were worked out from the DNA. The sample lists roughly 80,000 clones, about 90% occurring once. This clonotype originated in a man in his forties or fifties with active COVID-19. The sequencing sample was made of peripheral blood. The gene calls are TRBV7-9 and TRBJ2-1; 10 bases match TRBD1. CDR3 in amino acids: CASSSRTGGTTEQFF. In DNA, the CDR3 is TGTGCCAGCAGCTCTAGGACAGGGGGAACCACTGAGCAGTTCTTC.